This T cell receptor (beta chain) was sequenced in a study of blood T cells in healthy people across ages. Trimming shortened V by 7 bases and J by 3 bases, and 7 bases separated the two germline ends. The CDR3 contains 11 residues. From germline, CDR1 is SQVTM and CDR2 ANQGSEA. Then a second PCR, running about 6 to 12 cycles, was carried out with a sample-barcoded 5' primer and a J-beta primer mix. MiXCR was run by TCRdb on the 5' RACE reads, yielding one entry per CDR3 protein. The table shows roughly 800,000 distinct CDR3 sequences, with 25% occurring only once. These data were likewise used in another study, on T cells of mothers and their children.

The rearrangement uses TRBV29-1 and TRBJ2-1, with D perhaps matching TRBD1 (5 bases). The source material was blood. This TCR derives from a boy younger than 18 in good health. The CDR3 DNA sequence: TGCAGCGCCGACAGCTACAATGAGCAGTTCTTC. Encoded protein: CSADSYNEQFF.